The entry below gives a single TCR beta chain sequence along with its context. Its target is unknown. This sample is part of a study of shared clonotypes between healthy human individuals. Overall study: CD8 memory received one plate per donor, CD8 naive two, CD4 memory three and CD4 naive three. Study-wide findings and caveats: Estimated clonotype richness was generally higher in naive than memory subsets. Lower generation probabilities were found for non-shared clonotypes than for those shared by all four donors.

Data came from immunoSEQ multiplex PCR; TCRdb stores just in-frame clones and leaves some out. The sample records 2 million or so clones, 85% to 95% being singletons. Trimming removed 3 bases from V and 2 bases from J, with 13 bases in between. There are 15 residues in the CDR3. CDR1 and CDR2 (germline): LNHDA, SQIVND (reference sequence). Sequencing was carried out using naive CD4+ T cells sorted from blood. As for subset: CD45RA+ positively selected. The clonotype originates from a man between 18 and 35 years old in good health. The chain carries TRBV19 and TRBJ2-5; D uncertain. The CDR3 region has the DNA TGTGCCAGTAGTATCTATAGGTCGAATCAAGAGACCCAGTACTTC. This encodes CASSIYRSNQETQYF.